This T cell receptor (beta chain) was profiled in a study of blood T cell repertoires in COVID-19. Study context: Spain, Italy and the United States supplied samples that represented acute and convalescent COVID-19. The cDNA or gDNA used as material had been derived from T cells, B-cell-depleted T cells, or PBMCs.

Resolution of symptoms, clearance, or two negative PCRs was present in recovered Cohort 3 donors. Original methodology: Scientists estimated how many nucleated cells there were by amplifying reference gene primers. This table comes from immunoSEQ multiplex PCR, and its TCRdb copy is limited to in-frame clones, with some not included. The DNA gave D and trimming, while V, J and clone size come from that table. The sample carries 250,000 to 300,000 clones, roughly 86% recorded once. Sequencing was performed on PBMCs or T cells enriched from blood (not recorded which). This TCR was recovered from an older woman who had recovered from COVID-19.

The CDR3 loop reads CASSLGRYTEAFF. The CDR3 DNA follows: TGCGCCAGCAGCTTGGGCAGGTACACTGAAGCTTTCTTT. The chain employs TRBV5-1 and TRBJ1-1; D unclear. The ends were cut back, 0 bases at V and 3 bases at J, with 6 bases in the middle. The germline V gene encodes CDR1 SGHRS and CDR2 YFSETQ. The CDR3 has 13 amino acids. The full variable domain, its missing parts supplied by reference TRBV5-1 and TRBJ1-1, is KAGVTQTPRYLIKTRGQQVTLSCSPISGHRSVSWYQQTPGQGLQFLFEYFSETQRNKGNFPGRFSGRQFSNSRSEMNVSTLELGDSALYLCASSLGRYTEAFFGQGTRLTVV.